The T cell receptor (beta chain) described here comes from a study of blood T cell repertoires in COVID-19. In the study's own analysis: Amplified reference gene primers provided the basis for estimating nucleated cell counts. Produced via immunoSEQ multiplex PCR; TCRdb's table is partial and in-frame only. V and J calls and clone size come straight from that table; D and trimming were deduced from the DNA. The profile covers approximately 230,000 clones, with 70% to 85% appearing a single time and more than 7% taken by the ten largest. This sequence originates from an elderly man with acute or convalescent COVID-19. Material for sequencing was peripheral blood.

The CDR3 DNA is TGTGCCAGCAGGACAGGGGGCATGGACACCGGGGAGCTGTTTTTT. It yields the protein CASRTGGMDTGELFF. The rearrangement joins TRBV6-5 to TRBJ2-2; 10 bases are shared with TRBD1. V gave up 6 bases and J gave up 3 bases; unmatched junction bases: 4. CDR1 is MNHEY, CDR2 SVGAGI, per germline. CDR3 length: 15 amino acids.